The sequence of this TCR beta chain was determined in a study of shared T cell receptors in the human thymus. Germline CDR1 SGHTA, CDR2 FQGTGA. CDR3 length: 15 residues. The ends lost 3 bases at V and 1 base at J; junction bases unmatched: 0. Sequencing was performed with immunoSEQ multiplex PCR; in TCRdb, only in-frame clones are kept and a portion is missing. The profile covers 640,000 or so clones, with approximately 87% appearing a single time and 0.0094% taken by the ten largest. A further study also used this sample, focusing on human thymus T cells. From that paper: Infants, healthy and Finnish, who were having corrective surgery for congenital heart defects served as donors. Thymus specimens were resections from corrective heart surgery. Related work showed strongly overlapping thymic repertoires across unrelated individuals.

The sequenced material came from thymocytes. The sequence came from a boy in the first two years of life with a congenital heart defect. This chain joins TRBV7-3 and TRBJ2-6, with TRBD1 matching 7 bases. CDR3 sequence reads: CASSLTGSGANVLTF. The CDR3 DNA sequence: TGTGCCAGCAGCTTGACAGGGTCTGGGGCCAACGTCCTGACTTTC.